The 28 T cell receptor beta chains listed next were all sequenced from one sample in a study of T cell responses to AZD1222 COVID-19 vaccine. Data came from immunoSEQ multiplex PCR; TCRdb stores just in-frame clones and leaves some out. In the table there are approximately 130,000 clones, approximately 93% of which are singletons. Sequencing was performed on peripheral blood, taken on day 0 of AZD1222 vaccination. The receptors were gathered from an adult in good health.

The rearrangement joins TRBV4-1 to TRBJ1-2; D call uncertain. Per germline, CDR1 MGHRA and CDR2 YSYEKL. This CDR3 has 14 residues. V was shortened by 0 bases and J by 7 bases, with 12 bases between the two germline ends. The chain's CDR3 is CASSQEWTGLGYTF. In DNA, the CDR3 is TGCGCCAGCAGCCAAGAATGGACCGGGCTTGGCTACACCTTC.

This chain joins TRBV7-9 and TRBJ1-2; maybe TRBD1 (6 bases). Germline CDR1 SEHNR, CDR2 FQNEAQ (reference sequence). V lost 3 bases to trimming and J lost 6 bases, with 11 bases between them. This CDR3 contains 13 residues. In DNA form, the CDR3 reads TGTGCCAGCAGCTTCCCGGGGGCGCATGGCTACACCTTC. Translation gives CASSFPGAHGYTF.

This clone appeared once. CDR3 amino acids: CASSLGTEYGYTF. The DNA of the CDR3 is TGTGCCAGCAGCTTAGGGACAGAATATGGCTACACCTTC. The rearrangement uses TRBV7-8 and TRBJ1-2, with D possibly TRBD1 on 6 matching bases. The CDR3 is 13 residues long. CDR1 is SGHVS, CDR2 FQNEAQ, per germline. The V gene lost 1 base and the J gene lost 5 bases, with 8 bases spanning the gap.

V gene TRBV6-5 combines with J gene TRBJ2-5; D possibly uses TRBD1 or TRBD2 (7 bases each). This CDR3 is 13 amino acids long. Germline lookup yields CDR1 MNHEY and CDR2 SVGAGI. V lost 9 bases and J lost 4, with 15 bases in between. CDR3 amino acids: CASLGRGPETQYF. In nucleotides, the CDR3 is TGTGCCAGTTTAGGGAGGGGGCCAGAGACCCAGTACTTC.

V is TRBV2 and J is TRBJ1-6, with TRBD1 as a possible D gene (6 bases). This CDR3 comprises 15 residues. Germline loops: CDR1 SNHLY, CDR2 FYNNEI. Trimming cost V 4 bases and J 5 bases, with 12 bases left between them. Written as DNA, the CDR3 is TGTGCCAGCAGTGCCGGACAGAGTGATAATTCACCCCTCCACTTT. This gives the protein CASSAGQSDNSPLHF.

CDR3 DNA: TGTGCCAGCAGCCCCCAGGCAAGGGAGAGCAGGGAGCTGTTTTTT. Amino acid sequence: CASSPQARESRELFF. This sequence joins TRBV11-3 and TRBJ2-2; D might be TRBD2 (5 bases). Looked up from germline, CDR1 is SGHNT and CDR2 is YENEEA. The CDR3 is 15 residues long. Trimming took off 5 bases at V and 9 bases at J, with 19 bases between the two ends. The variable domain in full, completed from reference TRBV11-3 and TRBJ2-2, reads EAGVVQSPRYKIIEKKQPVAFWCNPISGHNTLYWYLQNLGQGPELLIRYENEEAVDDSQLPKDRFSAERLKGVDSTLKIQPAELGDSAVYLCASSPQARESRELFFGEGSRLTVL.

This clone showed up just once. The chain joins TRBV11-2 to TRBJ1-1, with D possibly being TRBD1 (6 bases). CDR3 size: 15 residues. Germline CDR1 SGHAT, CDR2 FQNNGV. V lost 5 bases to trimming and J lost 7 bases, with 20 bases between them. The CDR3: CASSRSWGAGVEAFF. The DNA of the CDR3 is TGTGCCAGCAGCCGGAGCTGGGGGGCGGGGGTTGAAGCTTTCTTT. Full variable domain (outside the CDR3, taken from reference TRBV11-2 and TRBJ1-1): EAGVAQSPRYKIIEKRQSVAFWCNPISGHATLYWYQQILGQGPKLLIQFQNNGVVDDSQLPKDRFSAERLKGVDSTLKIQPAKLEDSAVYLCASSRSWGAGVEAFFGQGTRLTVV.

This clone was observed a few times. The chain joins TRBV9 to TRBJ1-5, with 8 bases lining up with TRBD1. CDR3 length equals 13 residues. J was trimmed by 6 bases and V by 5 bases; bases with no gene match: 4. The germline CDR1 and CDR2 sequences are SGDLS and YYNGEE. The CDR3 protein is CASSAGGSQPQHF. Written as DNA, the CDR3 is TGTGCCAGCAGTGCAGGGGGCAGTCAGCCCCAGCATTTT.

This chain links TRBV6-6 with TRBJ2-1, with no clear D. Trimming cost V 6 bases and J 3 bases, with 15 bases left between them. This CDR3 has 15 amino acids. The V gene's germline CDR1 is MNHNY and CDR2 SVGAGI (reference sequence). For the CDR3, the DNA is TGTGCCAGCAGGAGTCCAAACGTGGGCTACAATGAGCAGTTCTTC. Translating it yields CASRSPNVGYNEQFF.

This rearrangement joins TRBV6-5 to TRBJ2-7; 7 nucleotides line up with TRBD1. Germline V lookup: CDR1 MNHEY, CDR2 SVGAGI. The junction had 4 bases not matched to a gene; V was cut back by 5 bases and J by 3 bases. The CDR3 length is 13 residues. DNA for the CDR3: TGTGCCAGCAGTCAGGGACAGTTCTACGAGCAGTACTTC. It translates to CASSQGQFYEQYF.

This clone has just one count. The genes are TRBV5-1 and TRBJ2-3, with 9 positions matching TRBD2. The CDR3 totals 16 residues. The ends lost 0 bases at V and 4 bases at J; junction bases unmatched: 6. Germline lookup yields CDR1 SGHRS and CDR2 YFSETQ. The CDR3 reads CASSLDASGTADTQYF. The CDR3 region has the DNA TGCGCCAGCAGCTTGGATGCTAGCGGGACCGCAGATACGCAGTATTTT.

The CDR3 DNA reads TGCAGCGTTGGCAGCCCAAATGAAAAACTGTTTTTT. Protein sequence: CSVGSPNEKLFF. The chain is built from TRBV29-1 and TRBJ1-4; D gene uncertain. CDR1 SQVTM and CDR2 ANQGSEA come from the germline V gene. Trimming shortened V by 4 bases and J by 5 bases, and 8 bases separated the two germline ends. The CDR3 is 12 residues long.

The chain carries TRBV28 and TRBJ2-3; D possibly corresponds to TRBD2 (5 bases). The germline CDR1 and CDR2 sequences are MDHEN and SYDVKM. V lost 5 bases and J lost 1, with 10 bases in between. The CDR3 sequence is 14 residues long. CDR3 loop: CASSRDTGTDTQYF. CDR3 coding DNA: TGTGCCAGCAGTCGGGATACAGGCACAGATACGCAGTATTTT. Complete variable domain (other parts from reference TRBV28 and TRBJ2-3): DVKVTQSSRYLVKRTGEKVFLECVQDMDHENMFWYRQDPGLGLRLIYFSYDVKMKEKGDIPEGYSVSREKKERFSLILESASTNQTSMYLCASSRDTGTDTQYFGPGTRLTVL.

This chain connects TRBV11-2 to TRBJ1-2, with D possibly matching TRBD1 (5 bases). There are 15 residues in the CDR3. Germline-derived CDR1 and CDR2 are SGHAT and FQNNGV. With 1 base removed from V and 4 bases from J, the gap between germline ends came to 13 bases. CDR3 nucleotides: TGTGCCAGCAGCTTAGCAAGGGGCCCGGGCTATGGCTACACCTTC. The encoded protein is CASSLARGPGYGYTF. Complete variable domain (other parts from reference TRBV11-2 and TRBJ1-2): EAGVAQSPRYKIIEKRQSVAFWCNPISGHATLYWYQQILGQGPKLLIQFQNNGVVDDSQLPKDRFSAERLKGVDSTLKIQPAKLEDSAVYLCASSLARGPGYGYTFGSGTRLTVV.

The count of this clone is one. V and J are TRBV10-2 and TRBJ2-1; D not certain. CDR3 length: 14 residues. The V gene's germline CDR1 is WSHSY and CDR2 SAAADI. Trimming removed 7 bases from V and 0 bases from J, with 10 bases in between. The CDR3 reads CASKGRSSYNEQFF. In DNA form, the CDR3 reads TGCGCCAGCAAGGGCAGAAGCTCCTACAATGAGCAGTTCTTC.

The J gene is TRBJ1-5, the V gene TRBV6-6, with 10 positions matching TRBD1. Germline V gene data show CDR1 as MNHNY and CDR2 as SVGAGI (reference sequence). This CDR3 region has 17 residues. V lost 5 bases, J lost 6 bases, and 13 bases stayed unmatched. The CDR3 sequence: CASSPNRGQGVSQPQHF. DNA for the CDR3: TGTGCCAGCAGTCCGAACCGCGGACAGGGGGTTTCTCAGCCCCAGCATTTT.

This rearrangement joins TRBV3-1 (or the pseudogene TRBV3-2) to TRBJ1-4; D gene unclear. Trimming took 4 bases from V and 7 from J, leaving 22 bases between them. The CDR3 length is 17 residues. Germline lookup yields CDR1 LGHDT and CDR2 YNNKEL (reference sequence). In DNA, the CDR3 is TGTGCCAGCAGCCCCTATCCCTCACTCCGCTGGGGTGAAAAACTGTTTTTT. It codes for CASSPYPSLRWGEKLFF.

This sequence joins TRBV5-6 and TRBJ1-2, with D possibly matching TRBD1 (6 bases). The CDR3 runs 13 residues. Trimming cost V 1 base and J 6 bases, with 10 bases left between them. Germline assignment: CDR1 SGHDT and CDR2 YYEEEE. CDR3 sequence reads: CASSLQQGNGYTF. CDR3 coding DNA: TGTGCCAGCAGCTTGCAACAGGGAAATGGCTACACCTTC.

This clone appeared once. V and J are TRBV30 and TRBJ1-2; D might be TRBD1 (5 bases). Trimming removed 4 bases at V and 8 bases at J, with 20 bases between. CDR1 GTSNPN and CDR2 SVGIG come from the germline V gene (reference sequence). The CDR3 has 14 residues. DNA for the CDR3: TGTGCCTGGACCGGCGAAGGGGCTCCGCGGGGCTACACCTTC. It specifies CAWTGEGAPRGYTF.

The chain employs TRBV9 and TRBJ1-3, with D tentatively TRBD1 (6 bases). Trimming removed 3 bases at V and 0 bases at J, with 19 bases between. The germline CDR1 and CDR2 sequences are SGDLS and YYNGEE. The CDR3 has 18 amino acids. The CDR3: CASSARGGAEISGNTIYF. CDR3 coding DNA: TGTGCCAGCAGCGCCCGAGGGGGTGCGGAGATCTCTGGAAACACCATATATTTT.

The chain carries TRBV5-1 and TRBJ1-1; D is ambiguous. This CDR3 comprises 15 residues. Trimming stripped 7 bases from V and 3 bases from J, with 19 bases between. Germline V gene sequence: CDR1 SGHRS, CDR2 YFSETQ. The CDR3 reads CASYHEPLRDTEAFF. CDR3 in DNA: TGCGCCAGCTACCACGAGCCCTTACGGGACACTGAAGCTTTCTTT.

The sample holds one count of this clone. The rearrangement uses TRBV2 and TRBJ2-2; no clear D gene. Trimming took 7 bases from V and 3 from J, leaving 9 bases between them. Germline assignment: CDR1 SNHLY and CDR2 FYNNEI. CDR3 length: 13 amino acids. CDR3 nucleotide sequence: TGTGCCAGCACACGGTTGGACACCGGGGAGCTGTTTTTT. Translated: CASTRLDTGELFF.

This clone was detected only once. This chain uses TRBV27 with TRBJ2-2, with D possibly being TRBD1 (6 bases). Germline CDR1 reads MNHEY; CDR2 reads SMNVEV (reference sequence). The CDR3 runs to 15 residues. The germline V and J ends were trimmed by 5 bases and 0 bases, with 10 bases remaining between them. The CDR3: CASSPRTANTGELFF. The CDR3 nucleotides read TGTGCCAGCAGTCCACGGACAGCGAACACCGGGGAGCTGTTTTTT.

This clone was observed once. CDR3 residues: CASSSGTDTNYGYTF. In DNA form, the CDR3 reads TGTGCCAGCAGCTCGGGGACAGACACTAACTATGGCTACACCTTC. The chain employs TRBV5-4 and TRBJ1-2, with 7 positions matching TRBD1. V trimming: 3 bases; J trimming: 0 bases; junction bases outside the gene matches: 5. The CDR3 sequence is 15 residues long. Germline values: CDR1 SGHNT, CDR2 YYREEE (reference sequence). The variable domain in full, completed from reference TRBV5-4 and TRBJ1-2, reads ETGVTQSPTHLIKTRGQQVTLRCSSQSGHNTVSWYQQALGQGPQFIFQYYREEENGRGNFPPRFSGLQFPNYSSELNVNALELDDSALYLCASSSGTDTNYGYTFGSGTRLTVV.

This clone was found once. This chain uses TRBV7-9 with TRBJ2-5; TRBD1 matches at 7 bases. The CDR3 is made up of 15 amino acids. V lost 1 base and J lost 1; bases outside the gene matches: 3. CDR1 is SEHNR and CDR2 is FQNEAQ in the germline V gene (reference sequence). DNA for the CDR3: TGTGCCAGCAGCTTAGGTGCAGGGGGCCAAGAGACCCAGTACTTC. This translates into CASSLGAGGQETQYF.

The V gene is TRBV7-8, the J gene TRBJ1-5, with no clear D. The CDR3 runs 14 residues. Per the germline V gene, CDR1 is SGHVS and CDR2 is FQNEAQ. V was trimmed by 1 base and J by 4 bases, leaving 8 bases between them. The CDR3 DNA follows: TGTGCCAGCAGCTTAGGTAGGCTAAATCAGCCCCAGCATTTT. Translating it yields CASSLGRLNQPQHF.

The chain recombines TRBV11-2 with TRBJ2-2, with unresolved D. V was pared by 3 bases and J by 7 bases, with 12 bases between. Germline lookup yields CDR1 SGHAT and CDR2 FQNNGV. The CDR3 runs 14 residues. DNA for the CDR3: TGTGCCAGCAGCTTGCAGGAACCGAACGGGGAGCTGTTTTTT. The encoded protein is CASSLQEPNGELFF.

The rearrangement links TRBV28 to TRBJ1-1; possibly TRBD1 for D (5 bases). Germline V lookup: CDR1 MDHEN, CDR2 SYDVKM. The CDR3 is made up of 14 amino acids. Trimming took off 5 bases at V and 2 bases at J, with 12 bases between the two ends. The CDR3: CASSLTAPNTEAFF. CDR3 DNA sequence: TGTGCCAGCAGTCTGACAGCTCCTAACACTGAAGCTTTCTTT.